The 4 T cell receptor beta chains below all came from one sample that was sequenced in a study of beta chain features in type 1 diabetes. Overall study results and limits: In every one of the four CD4+ subsets, TCRB CDR3s were moderately but significantly shorter in Type 1 diabetes patients.

Isolated RNA was reverse transcribed in full, so expressed TCRB transcripts were sequenced. Some clones are missing from TCRdb's copy, which holds only in-frame ones; the method was immunoSEQ multiplex PCR. The sample consists of 600,000 to 700,000 clones, around 12% of them appearing once. Which antigens these TCRs recognize remains unknown. The sample consisted of naive CD4+ T cells from blood. These receptors all stem from a man in his thirties or forties with type 1 diabetes.

This clone was seen more than once but under ten times. This rearrangement joins TRBV29-1 to TRBJ2-3; 10 bases line up with TRBD1. In germline, CDR1 is SQVTM, CDR2 ANQGSEA. J gave up 8 bases and V 4 bases, and 12 bases lay outside the gene matches. This CDR3 spans 15 amino acids. The CDR3 here is CSVGRQGANGGTQYF. CDR3 nucleotide sequence: TGCAGCGTTGGGAGACAGGGGGCCAATGGGGGTACGCAGTATTTT.

This clone has only a few counts. The chain uses TRBV19 and TRBJ1-5; D not certain. Germline loops: CDR1 LNHDA, CDR2 SQIVND (reference sequence). V was pared by 10 bases and J by 0 bases, with 16 bases between. This CDR3 is 15 amino acids long. CDR3: CATSRRVDSNQPQHF. DNA of the CDR3: TGTGCCACATCGAGACGGGTTGATAGCAATCAGCCCCAGCATTTT.

This chain links TRBV20-1 with TRBJ1-1; D gene uncertain. Between the trimmed V and J ends, which lost 3 bases and 8 bases, there was a span of 7 bases. Per germline, CDR1 DFQATT and CDR2 SNEGSKA (reference sequence). This CDR3 is built from 10 residues. The CDR3 bases are TGCAGTGCTAGGAACCCCGAAGCTTTCTTT. This codes for CSARNPEAFF.

This clone showed up just a few times. The genes are TRBV5-1 and TRBJ2-4; unclear D gene. The length of the CDR3 is 11 residues. Trimming removed 5 bases at V and 3 bases at J, with 3 bases between. Germline V gives CDR1 SGHRS, CDR2 YFSETQ. The CDR3 region is CASRDKNIQYF. The CDR3 nucleotides read TGCGCCAGCAGGGACAAAAACATTCAGTACTTC.